These T cell receptor beta chains were read from a single sample in a study of cytotoxic CD8 clonotypes in ibrutinib-treated CLL. Using immunoSEQ multiplex PCR, the repertoire was profiled, and TCRdb retains in-frame clones only, with some absent. This sample carries about 300,000 clones, over 60% of them seen once, and the ten largest clones take 5% to 6.5%. Sequencing used PBMCs, obtained after 36 months of ibrutinib treatment. The receptors stem from a human donor with chronic lymphocytic leukemia. CDR3s include the opening cysteine and the closing phenylalanine or tryptophan. A D gene is named only where the DNA matches it firmly. Not every row has a clone size; where given, it reads once, few, many or a size class.

J: TRBJ1-1
V: TRBV6-6
D: TRBD1
size: NA
DNA: TGTGCCAGTTGGACAGGAAAAATGAAATCGGACACTGAAGCTTTCTTT
CDR3: CASWTGKMKSDTEAFF

J: TRBJ2-7
V: TRBV19
D: TRBD1
size: NA
DNA: TGTGCCAGTAGTATAGTAACAGGGGCCTACGAGCAGTACTTC
CDR3: CASSIVTGAYEQYF

J: TRBJ1-1
V: TRBV5-1
D: NA
size: once
DNA: TGCGCCAGCAGCTTGGGGTGGGGAGGACCGATGAACACTGAAGCTTTCTTT
CDR3: CASSLGWGGPMNTEAFF

J: TRBJ1-5
V: TRBV6-1
D: NA
size: NA
DNA: TGTGCCAGCAGACCGATGAGCGGGGGTCAGCCCCAGCATTTT
CDR3: CASRPMSGGQPQHF

J: TRBJ2-2
V: TRBV5-1
D: TRBD1
size: NA
DNA: TGCGCCAGCAGCTTGGCGGGACAGGGATCGAACACCGGGGAGCTGTTTTTT
CDR3: CASSLAGQGSNTGELFF

J: TRBJ2-1
V: TRBV4-1
D: TRBD2
size: NA
DNA: TGCGCCAGCAGCCAACCCTTCCTACTAGCGGCTTCCTACAATGAGCAGTTCTTC
CDR3: CASSQPFLLAASYNEQFF

J: TRBJ1-3
V: TRBV7-6
D: NA
size: NA
DNA: TGTGCCAGCAGCGACACTGGAAACACCATATATTTT
CDR3: CASSDTGNTIYF

J: TRBJ2-1
V: TRBV9
D: NA
size: NA
DNA: TGTGCCAGCAGCGTAGGGGTAGGAGGGAATGAGCAGTTCTTC
CDR3: CASSVGVGGNEQFF

J: TRBJ1-1
V: TRBV7-3
D: NA
size: NA
DNA: TGTGCCAGCAGTCGGGGCTTAATTACTGAAGCTTTCTTT
CDR3: CASSRGLITEAFF

J: TRBJ1-2
V: TRBV5-4
D: TRBD1
size: NA
DNA: TGTGCCAGCAGCCCAGGGGGCCTCTATGGCTACACCTTC
CDR3: CASSPGGLYGYTF

J: TRBJ2-7
V: TRBV5-1
D: TRBD2
size: NA
DNA: TGCGCCAGCAGCCCTAGGACTAGCGGGAACTACGAGCAGTACTTC
CDR3: CASSPRTSGNYEQYF

J: TRBJ2-7
V: TRBV7-6
D: NA
size: NA
DNA: TGTGCCAGCAGCCAGACATACGGAGGACCGCAGTACTTC
CDR3: CASSQTYGGPQYF

J: TRBJ1-2
V: TRBV12-5
D: NA
size: NA
DNA: TGTGCTAGTGGCCATTCGGCTTCCAACTATGGCTACACCTTC
CDR3: CASGHSASNYGYTF

J: TRBJ2-3
V: TRBV11-2
D: NA
size: NA
DNA: TGTGCCAGCAGCCCCACCCAGACCCTCCACAGCACAGATACGCAGTATTTT
CDR3: CASSPTQTLHSTDTQYF

J: TRBJ1-2
V: TRBV9
D: NA
size: NA
DNA: TGTGCCAGCAGCGTAGGAGGGGGCTACACCTTC
CDR3: CASSVGGGYTF

J: TRBJ1-2
V: TRBV10-3
D: TRBD1
size: NA
DNA: TGTGCCATCACTCGGACAGGAACTAACTATGGCTACACCTTC
CDR3: CAITRTGTNYGYTF

J: TRBJ2-7
V: TRBV4-1
D: NA
size: NA
DNA: TGCGCCAGCAGCCAGACACAGAGCCACGAGCAGTACTTC
CDR3: CASSQTQSHEQYF

J: TRBJ1-2
V: TRBV2
D: NA
size: NA
DNA: TGTGCCAGCAGTAGGTCGAAAGATGGCTACACCTTC
CDR3: CASSRSKDGYTF

J: TRBJ1-2
V: TRBV4-1
D: TRBD1
size: few
DNA: TGCGCCAGCAGCCCCACCGGGACAGACTATGGCTACACCTTC
CDR3: CASSPTGTDYGYTF

J: TRBJ2-7
V: TRBV6-5
D: NA
size: NA
DNA: TGTGCCAGCGGGTTTCTGGGGCTGAACGAGCAGTACTTC
CDR3: CASGFLGLNEQYF